This T cell receptor (beta chain) was identified during a study of T cells in Graves' hyperthyroidism and ophthalmopathy. Overall study context: Blood was drawn when the patient was first diagnosed and still untreated.

Trimming cost V 4 bases and J 7 bases, with 15 bases left between them. Germline CDR1 is SGHRS and CDR2 is YFSETQ. The CDR3 extends over 14 amino acids. This clonotype was seen a handful of times. Researchers took RNA transcripts and amplified the TCR beta CDR3 regions from them. The HTBI set primed first-round TCR CDR3 RT-PCR. TCRdb processed the multiplex PCR reads anew with MiXCR; each CDR3 protein has one entry. The table has around 420,000 distinct CDR3 sequences, 15% to 17% seen once. The sequenced material came from blood. This receptor was obtained from a woman under 30 with Graves' hyperthyroidism. The chain combines TRBV5-1 with TRBJ2-1; the D call may be TRBD1 or TRBD2 (5 bases each). The CDR3 bases are TGCGCCAGCAGCGAGGGGTGGCTAACAAATGAGCAGTTCTTC. Residues: CASSEGWLTNEQFF.